These T cell receptor beta chains were read from a single sample in a study of blood T cell repertoires in COVID-19. Only in-frame clones appear in the TCRdb table, and some are missing; sequencing was by immunoSEQ multiplex PCR. The sample has more than 300,000 clones, 80% to 95% seen once. The source material was PBMCs or T cells enriched from blood (not recorded which). Every receptor here comes from a woman in her twenties or thirties who had recovered from COVID-19. CDR3s include the opening cysteine and the closing phenylalanine or tryptophan. Each record gives: CDR3 length, J gene, D gene, clone size, V gene, CDR3 DNA, CDR3 protein. A D gene is named only where the DNA matches it firmly. Clone size is not always given. Where it is, it says once, few, many or a class for expanded clones.

length: 15; J: TRBJ2-7; D: .; size: .; V: TRBV28; DNA: TGTGCCAGCAGAAAAGGGACTCCCGGGGGCTACGAGCAGTACTTC; CDR3: CASRKGTPGGYEQYF
length: 18; J: TRBJ2-7; D: TRBD1; size: .; V: TRBV19; DNA: TGTGCCAGTAGTTCGGACAGGGGGCTACCCTTTCATCCTTACGAGCAGTACTTC; CDR3: CASSSDRGLPFHPYEQYF
length: 13; J: TRBJ2-7; D: TRBD1; size: .; V: TRBV5-1; DNA: TGCGCCAGCAGCCTAGACAGGGGGGGCGAGCAGTACTTC; CDR3: CASSLDRGGEQYF
length: 16; J: TRBJ2-3; D: .; size: .; V: TRBV11-3; DNA: TGTGCCAGCAGCTCCAGGAAGGGAGTCTCCACAGATACGCAGTATTTT; CDR3: CASSSRKGVSTDTQYF
length: 13; J: TRBJ1-4; D: .; size: .; V: TRBV28; DNA: TGTGCCAGCAGACCTGTTCGGGAGGAAAAACTGTTTTTT; CDR3: CASRPVREEKLFF
length: 11; J: TRBJ1-5; D: .; size: .; V: TRBV6-4; DNA: TGTGCCAGCAGTGTCCCCCGAGCCCAGCATTTT; CDR3: CASSVPRAQHF
length: 15; J: TRBJ2-7; D: .; size: .; V: TRBV28; DNA: TGTGCCAGCATCCTTGCAAAGGGGTATAGCAACGAGCAGTACTTC; CDR3: CASILAKGYSNEQYF
length: 17; J: TRBJ2-7; D: .; size: once; V: TRBV6-2/TRBV6-3; DNA: TGTGCCAGCAGCAAGACTAGATCAGGAATGGGGTCCTACGAGCAGTACTTC; CDR3: CASSKTRSGMGSYEQYF
length: 14; J: TRBJ2-3; D: .; size: .; V: TRBV6-4; DNA: TGTGCCAGCAGTGACTTTCTAGGGGCAGATACGCAGTATTTT; CDR3: CASSDFLGADTQYF
length: 13; J: TRBJ2-7; D: .; size: medium-sized; V: TRBV29-1; DNA: TGCAGCGTTCTTAGTGGGGGCGGGTACGAGCAGTACTTC; CDR3: CSVLSGGGYEQYF
length: 17; J: TRBJ1-6; D: .; size: .; V: TRBV4-2; DNA: TGTGCCAGCAGCCAAGACCGGGGAGGGCCCTATAATTCACCCCTCCACTTT; CDR3: CASSQDRGGPYNSPLHF
length: 14; J: TRBJ2-7; D: TRBD2; size: .; V: TRBV28; DNA: TGTGCCAGCAGTTTTACTAGCGGGACAAACGAGCAGTACTTC; CDR3: CASSFTSGTNEQYF
length: 14; J: TRBJ2-3; D: .; size: once; V: TRBV7-2; DNA: TGTGCCAGCAGCTTAGGGGCAGGGGCAGATACGCAGTATTTT; CDR3: CASSLGAGADTQYF
length: 14; J: TRBJ1-1; D: .; size: .; V: TRBV6-2/TRBV6-3; DNA: TGTGCCAGCAGTTACCGCGGGGAGAACACTGAAGCTTTCTTT; CDR3: CASSYRGENTEAFF
length: 13; J: TRBJ1-1; D: TRBD1; size: once; V: TRBV10-3; DNA: TGTGCCATCAGGCGACAGGGCGACACTGAAGCTTTCTTT; CDR3: CAIRRQGDTEAFF
length: 12; J: TRBJ1-1; D: .; size: .; V: TRBV28; DNA: TGTGCCAGCAGAGGGGCTGGGTCATTGGCTTTCTTT; CDR3: CASRGAGSLAFF
length: 16; J: TRBJ2-7; D: .; size: .; V: TRBV28; DNA: TGTGCCAGCAGTTTCCGAGGACAGCTGCCCCCTCGCGAGGAGTACTTC; CDR3: CASSFRGQLPPREEYF
length: 14; J: TRBJ1-1; D: .; size: .; V: TRBV29-1; DNA: TGCAGCGTGTGTCAATCCGGGATAAACACTGAAGCTTTCTTT; CDR3: CSVCQSGINTEAFF
length: 15; J: TRBJ1-5; D: .; size: .; V: TRBV28; DNA: TGTGCCAGCAGTTTGCCGACAGTTAGCAATCAGCCCCAGCATTTT; CDR3: CASSLPTVSNQPQHF
length: 11; J: TRBJ1-1; D: .; size: .; V: TRBV28; DNA: TGTGCCAGCAGGTCAGACACTGAAGCTTTCTTT; CDR3: CASRSDTEAFF
length: 16; J: TRBJ2-2; D: .; size: .; V: TRBV9; DNA: TGTGCCAGCAGGCTGGGCATATCCGCAAACACCGGGGAGCTGTTTTTT; CDR3: CASRLGISANTGELFF
length: 15; J: TRBJ1-2; D: TRBD1; size: .; V: TRBV6-1; DNA: TGTGCCAGCACCATCGACAGGGTCCCCAACTATGGCTACACCTTC; CDR3: CASTIDRVPNYGYTF
length: 16; J: TRBJ2-7; D: TRBD2; size: .; V: TRBV4-2; DNA: TGTGCCAGCAGCCATCTGACTAGCGGGGTGGGGAACGAGCAGTACTTC; CDR3: CASSHLTSGVGNEQYF
length: 13; J: TRBJ1-2; D: .; size: .; V: TRBV28; DNA: TGTGCCAGCAGTTTTGGGCAAAACTATGGCTACACCTTC; CDR3: CASSFGQNYGYTF
length: 13; J: TRBJ1-1; D: .; size: .; V: TRBV10-3; DNA: TGTGCCATCGGTGCAGGGGTGGGCACTGAAGCTTTCTTT; CDR3: CAIGAGVGTEAFF
length: 16; J: TRBJ1-3; D: .; size: .; V: TRBV28; DNA: TGTGCCAGCAGTTTGAGTCAGGGAGGCTCTGGAAACACCATATATTTT; CDR3: CASSLSQGGSGNTIYF
length: 15; J: TRBJ2-1; D: .; size: once; V: TRBV11-3; DNA: TGTGCCAGCAGCGGAGACGGGGGGCGCGTTGATGAGCAGTTCTTC; CDR3: CASSGDGGRVDEQFF
length: 15; J: TRBJ2-5; D: .; size: .; V: TRBV9; DNA: TGTGCCAGCAGCGTAGCGCCCAATTCGAGAGAGACCCAGTACTTC; CDR3: CASSVAPNSRETQYF
length: 15; J: TRBJ1-1; D: TRBD1; size: .; V: TRBV28; DNA: TGTGCCAGCAGTTTCCTTGGGGACAGACACACTGAAGCTTTCTTT; CDR3: CASSFLGDRHTEAFF
length: 13; J: TRBJ1-5; D: .; size: .; V: TRBV6-2/TRBV6-3; DNA: TGTGCCAGCAGTAGGGAGTTCAATCAGCCCCAGCATTTT; CDR3: CASSREFNQPQHF
length: 14; J: TRBJ2-7; D: .; size: .; V: TRBV4-1; DNA: TGCGCCAGCAGCCAAGATCCACAGGGTTACGAGCAGTACTTC; CDR3: CASSQDPQGYEQYF
length: 13; J: TRBJ2-1; D: .; size: .; V: TRBV7-9; DNA: TGTGCCAGCAGCTTTGACTATTACAATGAGCAGTTCTTC; CDR3: CASSFDYYNEQFF
length: 14; J: TRBJ2-7; D: TRBD1; size: few; V: TRBV3-1/TRBV3-2; DNA: TGTGCCAGCAGGCTGACAGGGGCGACCTACGAGCAGTACTTC; CDR3: CASRLTGATYEQYF
length: 13; J: TRBJ1-2; D: TRBD1; size: .; V: TRBV11-2; DNA: TGTGCCAGCAGCCTGCCCGGGACAGTCTACTCGATCTTC; CDR3: CASSLPGTVYSIF
length: 16; J: TRBJ2-2; D: .; size: .; V: TRBV9; DNA: TGTGCCAGCAGCGCGGCCACAGGGAAGAACACCGGGGAGCTGTTTTTT; CDR3: CASSAATGKNTGELFF
length: 18; J: TRBJ2-2; D: TRBD2; size: few; V: TRBV4-3; DNA: TGCGCCAGCAGCCAAGAAGGGCCTAGCGGGGCGAACACCGGGGAGCTGTTTTTT; CDR3: CASSQEGPSGANTGELFF
length: 15; J: TRBJ1-1; D: .; size: .; V: TRBV18; DNA: TGTGCCAGCTCACCACTCCAGGGCGGGAACACTGAAGCTTTCTTT; CDR3: CASSPLQGGNTEAFF
length: 15; J: TRBJ2-3; D: .; size: once; V: TRBV4-1; DNA: TGCGCCAGCAGCCCGGGGGTGGATAACACAGATACGCAGTATTTT; CDR3: CASSPGVDNTDTQYF
length: 15; J: TRBJ2-2; D: TRBD2; size: .; V: TRBV3-1/TRBV3-2; DNA: TGTGCCAGCAGCCGCGAGCGGGGGGGGACCGGGGAGCTGTTTTTT; CDR3: CASSRERGGTGELFF
length: 16; J: TRBJ2-1; D: .; size: .; V: TRBV19; DNA: TGTGCCAGTAGTTGGGGAAAGGGGTCGGCCTACAATGAGCAGTTCTTC; CDR3: CASSWGKGSAYNEQFF
length: 15; J: TRBJ2-1; D: .; size: .; V: TRBV7-3; DNA: TGTGCCAGCAGCTTAAACCGGGACATCTACAATGAGCAGTTCTTC; CDR3: CASSLNRDIYNEQFF
length: 15; J: TRBJ1-1; D: TRBD1; size: .; V: TRBV10-3; DNA: TGTGCCATCAGGGCGGGACAGGGCCCCAACACTGAAGCTTTCTTT; CDR3: CAIRAGQGPNTEAFF
length: 15; J: TRBJ2-7; D: .; size: once; V: TRBV16; DNA: TGTGCCAGCAGCCAACAACTAGCTGGATCCTACGAGCAGTACTTC; CDR3: CASSQQLAGSYEQYF
length: 19; J: TRBJ2-7; D: .; size: few; V: TRBV4-2; DNA: TGTGCCAGCAGCCAAGATTATGGAACGGAGGTGCTTGGGACCTACGAGCAGTACTTC; CDR3: CASSQDYGTEVLGTYEQYF
length: 19; J: TRBJ1-5; D: .; size: .; V: TRBV18; DNA: TGTGCCAGCTCACCCAAGAGCCCGCGGGGGGCATTCTTGAGTCAGCCCCAGCATTTT; CDR3: CASSPKSPRGAFLSQPQHF
length: 13; J: TRBJ1-2; D: .; size: .; V: TRBV5-5; DNA: TGTGCCAGCCGTAAGACAGTTGACTATGGCTACACCTTC; CDR3: CASRKTVDYGYTF
length: 18; J: TRBJ2-3; D: TRBD2; size: .; V: TRBV2; DNA: TGTGCCAGCGGCGGGGGACTAGCGGGACGGGGCGGCACAGATACGCAGTATTTT; CDR3: CASGGGLAGRGGTDTQYF
length: 15; J: TRBJ2-1; D: TRBD2; size: once; V: TRBV6-6; DNA: TGTGCCAGCAGTTACTCGCGGGGGTCCTACAATGAGCAGTTCTTC; CDR3: CASSYSRGSYNEQFF
length: 18; J: TRBJ1-3; D: .; size: once; V: TRBV18; DNA: TGTGCCAGCTCACGCCAGAAAGACCCGAACTACTCTGGAAACACCATATATTTT; CDR3: CASSRQKDPNYSGNTIYF
length: 15; J: TRBJ2-3; D: .; size: .; V: TRBV7-3; DNA: TGTGCCAGCAGCTTAATCGGGGGTGGGTCAGATACGCAGTATTTT; CDR3: CASSLIGGGSDTQYF
length: 11; J: TRBJ1-2; D: .; size: .; V: TRBV30; DNA: TGTGCCTGGGGGGGGAGCTATGGCTACACCTTC; CDR3: CAWGGSYGYTF
length: 15; J: TRBJ2-1; D: TRBD2; size: once; V: TRBV27; DNA: TGTGCCAGCTTTCCGAGCGGGAGTAGGTACAATGAGCAGTTCTTC; CDR3: CASFPSGSRYNEQFF
length: 16; J: TRBJ2-3; D: .; size: .; V: TRBV27; DNA: TGTGCCACCAAAAAGTACCGGGGGACTGAGGTGGATACGCAGTATTTT; CDR3: CATKKYRGTEVDTQYF
length: 15; J: TRBJ2-1; D: TRBD1; size: .; V: TRBV7-2; DNA: TGTGCCAGCAGCTTAGACAGGGGGCCCTACAATGAGCAGTTCTTC; CDR3: CASSLDRGPYNEQFF
length: 15; J: TRBJ1-2; D: TRBD1; size: once; V: TRBV5-6; DNA: TGTGCCAGCAGCTTGGGGCAGGGGGTTAAGGGCGGCTACACCTTC; CDR3: CASSLGQGVKGGYTF
length: 16; J: TRBJ2-5; D: .; size: .; V: TRBV5-1; DNA: TGCGCCAGCAGCTTGGGTGGGCTTGCGGGACGGGAGACCCAGTACTTC; CDR3: CASSLGGLAGRETQYF
length: 15; J: TRBJ2-3; D: .; size: .; V: TRBV14; DNA: TGTGCCAGCAGCCAACCGGGATCCTTCACAGATACGCAGTATTTT; CDR3: CASSQPGSFTDTQYF
length: 14; J: TRBJ1-4; D: .; size: .; V: TRBV7-8; DNA: TGTGCCAGCAGCCGTAGACTAAGTAGTGAAAAACTGTTTTTT; CDR3: CASSRRLSSEKLFF
length: 15; J: TRBJ2-1; D: .; size: .; V: TRBV4-3; DNA: TGCGCCAGCAGCCAAGGTCAGGGTTGGGTCAATGAGCAGTTCTTC; CDR3: CASSQGQGWVNEQFF
length: 14; J: TRBJ1-6; D: .; size: .; V: TRBV28; DNA: TGTGCCAGCAGTTTATCCCCAGATAATTCACCCCTCCACTTT; CDR3: CASSLSPDNSPLHF